The 17 T cell receptor beta chains below were found in one sample sequenced in a study of T cell responses to AZD1222 COVID-19 vaccine. Method: immunoSEQ multiplex PCR; TCRdb's copy keeps in-frame clones and lacks some. The sample records tens of thousands of clones, approximately 91% being singletons. Sequenced material: peripheral blood, taken on day 0 of AZD1222 vaccination. These receptors all stem from an adult in good health.

V gene TRBV6-5 combines with J gene TRBJ2-5, with a tentative D call TRBD2 (6 bases). V lost 2 bases and J lost 7, with 17 bases in between. The CDR3 is 15 residues long. Germline values: CDR1 MNHEY, CDR2 SVGAGI. CDR3 sequence (DNA): TGTGCCAGCAGTTACGGGGGGTCAACCCGGGGGACCCAGTACTTC. This encodes CASSYGGSTRGTQYF.

The rearrangement joins TRBV20-1 to TRBJ2-1; D tentatively reads TRBD1 or TRBD2 (5 bases each). The germline V gene encodes CDR1 DFQATT and CDR2 SNEGSKA (reference sequence). There are 11 residues in the CDR3. This chain's CDR3 is CRAGANNEQFF. The CDR3 nucleotides read TGCAGGGCCGGGGCCAACAATGAGCAGTTCTTC.

V and J are TRBV27 and TRBJ1-6, with D possibly TRBD1 on 6 matching bases. V shed 5 bases and J shed 9 bases, with 23 bases lying between them. CDR1 and CDR2 (germline): MNHEY, SMNVEV (reference sequence). This CDR3 comprises 17 residues. The CDR3 protein is CASSPLPTGTRSSPLHF. The CDR3 DNA reads TGTGCCAGCAGTCCCCTCCCGACAGGAACGAGGAGTTCACCCCTCCACTTT.

The chain couples TRBV3-1 (or the pseudogene TRBV3-2) to TRBJ1-6; D is unresolved. Germline CDR1 reads LGHDT; CDR2 reads YNNKEL (reference sequence). The CDR3 extends over 14 amino acids. Deletions cut 0 bases from V and 12 bases from J, with 12 bases between. The CDR3 spells CASSQDMGIGPLHF. The CDR3 bases are TGTGCCAGCAGCCAAGATATGGGGATTGGACCCCTCCACTTT.

The chain links TRBV28 to TRBJ1-2, with D maybe TRBD1 (5 bases). In germline, CDR1 is MDHEN, CDR2 SYDVKM. V lost 4 bases and J 6 bases, leaving 15 bases between the germline ends. The CDR3 extends over 14 amino acids. The CDR3 coding sequence is TGTGCCAGCAGTTGGGCCCAGGGAATCGATGGCTACACCTTC. This codes for CASSWAQGIDGYTF.

V usage is TRBV7-2 and J usage is TRBJ2-7; D unresolved. Germline lookup yields CDR1 SGHTA and CDR2 FQGNSA. This CDR3 spans 13 amino acids. The V end was cut by 7 bases, the J end by 0 bases, with 10 bases between. The DNA for the CDR3 is TGTGCCAGCAAGGCCCACAACTCCTACGAGCAGTACTTC. It yields the protein CASKAHNSYEQYF.

This chain uses TRBV5-4 with TRBJ1-1; no clear D. CDR3 length equals 12 residues. Germline CDR1 reads SGHNT; CDR2 reads YYREEE (reference sequence). V was trimmed by 2 bases and J by 6 bases, leaving 8 bases between them. CDR3 DNA: TGTGCCAGCAGCTTAGATGTTTCTGAAGCTTTCTTT. Translated: CASSLDVSEAFF.

The rearrangement joins TRBV19 to TRBJ1-1; D is undetermined. V was pared by 5 bases and J by 2 bases, with 18 bases between. CDR1 LNHDA and CDR2 SQIVND come from the germline V gene (reference sequence). The CDR3 consists of 16 residues. The CDR3 region is CASSPSSDRSNTEAFF. The CDR3 DNA follows: TGTGCCAGTAGTCCTTCATCAGATCGTTCTAACACTGAAGCTTTCTTT.

This chain connects TRBV23-1 to TRBJ2-6; possible D gene TRBD1, 5 bases. TRBV23-1 is identified as an open reading frame with a role that is uncertain. The CDR3 covers 16 residues. Between the trimmed V and J ends, which lost 3 bases and 4 bases, there was a span of 13 bases. The CDR3 is CASSQRTSEGANVLTF. The CDR3 DNA reads as TGCGCCAGCAGTCAGCGGACATCTGAAGGGGCCAACGTCCTGACTTTC.

This clone has a single count. V gene TRBV6-5 combines with J gene TRBJ2-7; possibly TRBD1 for D (6 bases). Germline V gene lookup returns CDR1 MNHEY and CDR2 SVGAGI. The CDR3 consists of 11 residues. V was cut by 6 bases and J by 4 bases, with 7 bases left in between. CDR3 protein: CASRDRYEQYF. The DNA for the CDR3 is TGTGCCAGCAGGGACAGATACGAGCAGTACTTC.

V and J are TRBV4-3 and TRBJ1-2, with a tentative D call TRBD1 (6 bases). Germline V gives CDR1 LGHNA, CDR2 YSLEER. V lost 0 bases and J lost 4, with 12 bases in between. The CDR3 consists of 15 residues. DNA of the CDR3: TGCGCCAGCAGCCAAGAGACAGGCCCCATCTATGGCTACACCTTC. Translating gives CASSQETGPIYGYTF.

J is TRBJ1-2 and V is TRBV27; D is possibly TRBD1 (5 bases). This CDR3 contains 14 residues. Germline CDR1 reads MNHEY; CDR2 reads SMNVEV (reference sequence). The ends were cut back, 6 bases at V and 7 bases at J, with 18 bases in the middle. CDR3 coding DNA: TGTGCCAGCAGCCCAGGACATAAGGGCCTTGGCTACACCTTC. Protein sequence: CASSPGHKGLGYTF.

The chain combines TRBV9 with TRBJ2-7; 12 nucleotides agree with TRBD2. V shed 3 bases, J shed 1 base, and the junction held 5 bases outside the gene matches. CDR1 is SGDLS, CDR2 YYNGEE, per germline. This CDR3 has 16 residues. The CDR3 is CASSGSSGGASYEQYF. The CDR3 region has the DNA TGTGCCAGCAGCGGCTCTAGCGGGGGGGCGTCCTACGAGCAGTACTTC.

This chain joins TRBV15 and TRBJ1-2; D ambiguous. Germline V gene sequence: CDR1 LNHNV, CDR2 YYDKDF (reference sequence). V gave up 3 bases and J gave up 7 bases, with 12 bases separating them. The CDR3 contains 13 residues. The CDR3 reads CATSSGIDTGYTF. Here the CDR3 DNA reads TGTGCCACCAGCAGTGGGATCGACACTGGCTACACCTTC.

The chain is built from TRBV19 and TRBJ1-1; TRBD1 matches at 7 bases. V dropped 1 base and J dropped 4; count of bases not matched to a gene: 3. The CDR3 consists of 14 residues. Per the germline V gene, CDR1 is LNHDA and CDR2 is SQIVND (reference sequence). CDR3 DNA: TGTGCCAGTAGTATAGTGCAGGGGGGCACTGAAGCTTTCTTT. This codes for CASSIVQGGTEAFF.

V usage is TRBV7-8 and J usage is TRBJ2-5; TRBD2 aligns across 9 bases. V lost 5 bases to trimming and J lost 5 bases; unmatched junction nucleotides: 9. The germline gives CDR1 SGHVS, CDR2 FQNEAQ. The CDR3 loop spans 15 amino acids. The CDR3 loop is CASSNRGGAGETQYF. CDR3 bases: TGTGCCAGCAGCAACCGCGGGGGGGCTGGGGAGACCCAGTACTTC.

The CDR3 DNA reads TGTGCCAGCAGCGCCGGACTAGCGGGGCGAGAGACCCAGTACTTC. As protein: CASSAGLAGRETQYF. The chain recombines TRBV9 with TRBJ2-5; 12 positions match TRBD2. This CDR3 has 15 amino acids. The V and J ends lost 3 bases and 4 bases, in that order; junction bases with no gene match: 4. Germline assignment: CDR1 SGDLS and CDR2 YYNGEE.